This T cell receptor (beta chain) emerged from a study of shared clonotypes between healthy human individuals. Study background: Every donor yielded three CD4 naive, three CD4 memory, two CD8 naive and one CD8 memory plate.

The CDR3 covers 12 residues. V was trimmed by 7 bases and J by 1 base, leaving 4 bases between them. Germline-derived CDR1 and CDR2 are SGHAT and FQNNGV. The assay was immunoSEQ multiplex PCR, and TCRdb's table has in-frame clones only and misses some. The repertoire holds about 1 million clones, with 65% to 80% as singletons. The sample holds a few counts of this clone. Healthy adults negative for HIV, lacking recent acute infections or vaccinations, served as donors. The receptor was isolated from a young man in good health. The chain couples TRBV11-2 to TRBJ2-2; D not certain. Sequenced sample: memory CD4+ T cells sorted from blood. The subset was: CD45RA-negative fraction. The CDR3 bases are TGTGCCAGCACCATGAACACCGGGGAGCTGTTTTTT. Protein product: CASTMNTGELFF. The full variable domain, its missing parts supplied by reference TRBV11-2 and TRBJ2-2, is EAGVAQSPRYKIIEKRQSVAFWCNPISGHATLYWYQQILGQGPKLLIQFQNNGVVDDSQLPKDRFSAERLKGVDSTLKIQPAKLEDSAVYLCASTMNTGELFFGEGSRLTVL.